The clone carrying this T cell receptor beta chain has just a few counts. Its matching antigen is unknown. This specimen comes from a study of early T cells in non-severe SARS-CoV-2 infection. Study-level background: Sequencing of unsorted whole blood was done on bulk RNA, leaving chains unpaired.

Attached unique molecular identifiers marked individual cDNA molecules. TCRdb passed the 5' RACE reads through MiXCR, listing each CDR3 protein once. The sample lists about 48,000 distinct CDR3 sequences, more than 6.5% seen once, with roughly 5% in the top ten. Notes on the study in general: The VDJdb matching leaned toward anti-spike CD8 responses and overlooked private and CD4 specificities.

V was shortened by 6 bases and J by 4 bases, with 19 bases between the two germline ends. The germline CDR1 and CDR2 sequences are SEHNR and FQNEAQ (reference sequence). The CDR3 has 16 residues. V gene TRBV7-9 combines with J gene TRBJ1-3, with D possibly TRBD1 on 5 matching bases. Input material: whole blood. The receptor comes from an adult who was a healthcare worker with PCR-confirmed SARS-CoV-2 infection or an uninfected control (not recorded which). CDR3 protein: CASSLPRDGGGNTIYF. CDR3 DNA sequence: TGTGCCAGCAGTCTGCCAAGGGACGGAGGGGGAAACACCATATATTTT.